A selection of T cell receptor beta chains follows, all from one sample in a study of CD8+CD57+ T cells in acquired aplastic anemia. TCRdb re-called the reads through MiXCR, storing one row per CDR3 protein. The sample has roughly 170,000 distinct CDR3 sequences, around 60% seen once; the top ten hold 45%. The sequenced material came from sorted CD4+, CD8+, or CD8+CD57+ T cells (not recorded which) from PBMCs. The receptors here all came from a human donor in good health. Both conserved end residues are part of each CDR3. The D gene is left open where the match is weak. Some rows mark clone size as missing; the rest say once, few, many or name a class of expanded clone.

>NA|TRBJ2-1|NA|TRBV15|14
TGTGCCGCCAGCAGCTCCAGACTGATCATAGAGCAGTTCTTC
CAASSSRLIIEQFF
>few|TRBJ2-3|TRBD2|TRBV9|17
TGTGCCAGCAGCGCCGGACTAGCGGTCCAGCCCGCAGATACGCAGTATTTT
CASSAGLAVQPADTQYF
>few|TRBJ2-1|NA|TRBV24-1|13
TGTGCCACCCCCCAAGGGGCAGGGAATGAGCAGTTCTTC
CATPQGAGNEQFF
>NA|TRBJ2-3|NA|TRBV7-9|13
TGTGCCAGCGCTCAACAGAGCACAGATACGCAGTATTTT
CASAQQSTDTQYF
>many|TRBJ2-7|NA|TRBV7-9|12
TGTGCCAGCAGCCCCGACGGGAGCGAGCAGTACTTC
CASSPDGSEQYF
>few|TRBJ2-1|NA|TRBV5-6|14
TGTGCCAGCCAGGGGAGATGGGGCTACAATGAGCAGTTCTTC
CASQGRWGYNEQFF
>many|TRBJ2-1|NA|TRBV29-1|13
TGCAGCGTTCGAGGGACGGAATACAATGAGCAGTTCTTC
CSVRGTEYNEQFF
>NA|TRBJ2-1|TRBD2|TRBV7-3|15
TGTGCCAGCAGCCTAGTTAGCGGGGGGTACAATGAGCAGTTCTTC
CASSLVSGGYNEQFF
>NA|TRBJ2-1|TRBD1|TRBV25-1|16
TGTGCCAGCTCACAAGGGACAGGGAGAAACTACAATGAGCAGTTCTTC
CASSQGTGRNYNEQFF
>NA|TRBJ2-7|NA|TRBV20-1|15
TGCAGTGCCAGCAGCTCTAGGGTACAGTCCTACGAGCAGTACTTC
CSASSSRVQSYEQYF
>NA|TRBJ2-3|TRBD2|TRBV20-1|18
TGCAGTGCTAACGCCGGGACTAGCGGGTTAACTAGCACAGATACGCAGTATTTT
CSANAGTSGLTSTDTQYF
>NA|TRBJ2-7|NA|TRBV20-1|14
TGCAGTGCCAAAGGACAGTATCTGACCTACGAGCAGTACTTC
CSAKGQYLTYEQYF
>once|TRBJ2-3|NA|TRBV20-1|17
TGCAGTGCTAGAGATGGCGCAGGGGACGCTAGCACAGATACGCAGTATTTT
CSARDGAGDASTDTQYF
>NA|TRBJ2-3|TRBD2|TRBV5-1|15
TGCGCCAGCAGCTTCGGGACTACCGGCACAGATACGCAGTATTTT
CASSFGTTGTDTQYF
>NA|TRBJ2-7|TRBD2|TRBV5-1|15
TGCGCCAGCAGCTTCGGACTAGCGTTCACCTACGAGCAGTACTTC
CASSFGLAFTYEQYF
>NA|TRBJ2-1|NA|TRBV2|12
TGTGCCAAGGGACCTTTCTACAATGAGCAGTTCTTC
CAKGPFYNEQFF
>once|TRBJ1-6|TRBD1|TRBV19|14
TGTGCCAGTAGTACTTCGACAGGGAATTCACCCCTCCACTTT
CASSTSTGNSPLHF
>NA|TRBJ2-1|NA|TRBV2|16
TGTGCCAGCAGTGAACCACTCCGGGACCCCTACAATGAGCAGTTCTTC
CASSEPLRDPYNEQFF
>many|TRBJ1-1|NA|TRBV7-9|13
TGTGCCAGCAGCTGGCACGTGAACACTGAAGCTTTCTTT
CASSWHVNTEAFF
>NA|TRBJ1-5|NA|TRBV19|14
TGTGCCAGTAGTAGAGCCGGGAGCAATCAGCCCCAGCATTTT
CASSRAGSNQPQHF
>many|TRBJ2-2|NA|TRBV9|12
TGTGCCAGCAGCGTAGAGGGCGGGGAGCTGTTTTTT
CASSVEGGELFF
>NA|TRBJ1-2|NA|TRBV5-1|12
TGCGCCAGCAGCTTAGACACCTATGGCTACACCTTC
CASSLDTYGYTF
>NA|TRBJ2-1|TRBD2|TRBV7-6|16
TGTGCCAGCAGCTCCGAACCTAGCGGGGCCCACATTGAGCAGTTCTTC
CASSSEPSGAHIEQFF
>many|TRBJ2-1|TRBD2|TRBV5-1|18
TGCGCCAGCAGCTTCCTAGCGGGAGGGCCTAAAGACTACAATGAGCAGTTCTTC
CASSFLAGGPKDYNEQFF
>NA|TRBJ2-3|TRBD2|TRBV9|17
TGTGCCAGCAGCGCGCCCACTAGCGGGACCGTCACAGATACGCAGTATTTT
CASSAPTSGTVTDTQYF
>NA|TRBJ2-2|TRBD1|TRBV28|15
TGTGCCAGCACCCCGGGACAGAGGAACACCGGGGAGCTGTTTTTT
CASTPGQRNTGELFF
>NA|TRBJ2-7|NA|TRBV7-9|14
TGTGCCAGCAGCCTTCGATCGGAGGTGTACGAGCAGTACTTC
CASSLRSEVYEQYF